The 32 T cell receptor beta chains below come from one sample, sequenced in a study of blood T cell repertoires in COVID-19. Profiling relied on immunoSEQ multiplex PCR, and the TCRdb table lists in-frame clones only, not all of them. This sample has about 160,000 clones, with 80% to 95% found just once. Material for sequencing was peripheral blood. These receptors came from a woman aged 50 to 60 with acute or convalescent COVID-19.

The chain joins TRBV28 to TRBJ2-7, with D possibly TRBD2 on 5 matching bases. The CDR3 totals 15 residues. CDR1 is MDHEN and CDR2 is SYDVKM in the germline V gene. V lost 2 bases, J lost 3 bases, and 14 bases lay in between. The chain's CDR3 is CASSLPQRFYYEQYF. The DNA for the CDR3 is TGTGCCAGCAGTTTACCCCAGCGGTTTTACTACGAGCAGTACTTC. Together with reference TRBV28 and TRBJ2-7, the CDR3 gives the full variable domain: DVKVTQSSRYLVKRTGEKVFLECVQDMDHENMFWYRQDPGLGLRLIYFSYDVKMKEKGDIPEGYSVSREKKERFSLILESASTNQTSMYLCASSLPQRFYYEQYFGPGTRLTVT.

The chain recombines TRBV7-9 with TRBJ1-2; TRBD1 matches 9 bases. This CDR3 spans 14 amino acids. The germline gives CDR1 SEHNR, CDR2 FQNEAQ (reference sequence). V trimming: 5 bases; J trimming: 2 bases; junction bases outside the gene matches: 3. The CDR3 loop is CASSPTGGNYGYTF. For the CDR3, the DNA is TGTGCCAGCAGCCCTACAGGGGGCAACTATGGCTACACCTTC.

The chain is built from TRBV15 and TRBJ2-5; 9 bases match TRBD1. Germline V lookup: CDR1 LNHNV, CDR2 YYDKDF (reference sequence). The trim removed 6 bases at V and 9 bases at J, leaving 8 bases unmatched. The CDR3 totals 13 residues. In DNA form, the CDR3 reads TGTGCCACCAGTAAAGGACAGGGGATAGCCCAGTACTTC. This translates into CATSKGQGIAQYF.

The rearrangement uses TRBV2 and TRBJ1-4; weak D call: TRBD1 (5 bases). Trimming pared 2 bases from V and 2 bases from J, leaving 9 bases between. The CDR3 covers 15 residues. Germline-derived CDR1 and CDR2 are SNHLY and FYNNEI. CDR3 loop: CASSEPGGTNEKLFF. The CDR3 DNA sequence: TGTGCCAGCAGTGAACCCGGGGGGACTAATGAAAAACTGTTTTTT. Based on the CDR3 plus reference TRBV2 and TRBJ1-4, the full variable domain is EPEVTQTPSHQVTQMGQEVILRCVPISNHLYFYWYRQILGQKVEFLVSFYNNEISEKSEIFDDQFSVERPDGSNFTLKIRSTKLEDSAMYFCASSEPGGTNEKLFFGSGTQLSVL.

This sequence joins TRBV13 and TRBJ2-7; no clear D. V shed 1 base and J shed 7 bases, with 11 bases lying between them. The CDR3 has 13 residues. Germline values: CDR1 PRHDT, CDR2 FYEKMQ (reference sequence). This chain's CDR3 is CASSLDLVGEQYF. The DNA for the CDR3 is TGTGCCAGCAGCTTAGACCTAGTTGGAGAGCAGTACTTC.

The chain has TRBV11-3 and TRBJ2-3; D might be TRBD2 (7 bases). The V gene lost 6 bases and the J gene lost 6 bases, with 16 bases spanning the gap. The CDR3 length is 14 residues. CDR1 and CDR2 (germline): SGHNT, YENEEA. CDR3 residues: CASSWGGPSDTQYF. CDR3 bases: TGTGCCAGCAGTTGGGGGGGCCCCTCGGATACGCAGTATTTT.

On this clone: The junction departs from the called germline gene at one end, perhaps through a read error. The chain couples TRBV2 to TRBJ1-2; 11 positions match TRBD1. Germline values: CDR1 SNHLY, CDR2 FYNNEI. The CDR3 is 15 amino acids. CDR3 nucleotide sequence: TGTGCCAGCACTGAAGGGGGACAGGGGGGAAATGGCTACACCTTC. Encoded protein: CASTEGGQGGNGYTF.

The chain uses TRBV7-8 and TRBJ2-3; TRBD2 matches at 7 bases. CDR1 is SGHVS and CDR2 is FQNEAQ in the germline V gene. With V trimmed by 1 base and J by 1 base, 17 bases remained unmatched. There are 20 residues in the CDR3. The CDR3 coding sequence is TGTGCCAGCAGCTTAGTACTAGGGAGGGCCCCACTTTCTCGCACAGATACGCAGTATTTT. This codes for CASSLVLGRAPLSRTDTQYF.

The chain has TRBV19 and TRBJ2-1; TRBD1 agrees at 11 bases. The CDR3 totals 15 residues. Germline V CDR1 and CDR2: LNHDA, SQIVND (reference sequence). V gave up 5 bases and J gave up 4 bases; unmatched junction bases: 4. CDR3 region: CASSAWDRGYNEQFF. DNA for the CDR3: TGTGCCAGTAGTGCCTGGGACAGGGGGTACAATGAGCAGTTCTTC.

This chain's CDR3 is CASSGDRGVNEQFF. CDR3 nucleotide sequence: TGTGCCAGCAGCGGAGACAGGGGGGTCAATGAGCAGTTCTTC. The V gene is TRBV25-1, the J gene TRBJ2-1; TRBD1 agrees at 9 bases. Germline V gene data show CDR1 as MGHDK and CDR2 as SYGVNS. J gave up 6 bases and V 6 bases, and 6 bases lay outside the gene matches. The CDR3 totals 14 residues.

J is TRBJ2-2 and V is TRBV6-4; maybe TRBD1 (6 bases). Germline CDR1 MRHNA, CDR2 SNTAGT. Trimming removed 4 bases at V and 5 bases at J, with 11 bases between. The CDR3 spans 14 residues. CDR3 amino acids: CASSGSQGTGELFF. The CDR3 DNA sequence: TGTGCCAGCAGTGGGTCACAGGGAACCGGGGAGCTGTTTTTT.

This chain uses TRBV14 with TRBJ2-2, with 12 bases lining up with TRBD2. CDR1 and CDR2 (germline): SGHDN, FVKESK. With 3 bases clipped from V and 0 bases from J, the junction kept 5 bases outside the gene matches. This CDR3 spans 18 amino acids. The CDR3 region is CASSHLLAGGSNTGELFF. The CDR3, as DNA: TGTGCCAGCAGCCACTTACTAGCGGGGGGCTCGAACACCGGGGAGCTGTTTTTT. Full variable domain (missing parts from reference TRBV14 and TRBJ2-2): EAGVTQFPSHSVIEKGQTVTLRCDPISGHDNLYWYRRVMGKEIKFLLHFVKESKQDESGMPNNRFLAERTGGTYSTLKVQPAELEDSGVYFCASSHLLAGGSNTGELFFGEGSRLTVL.

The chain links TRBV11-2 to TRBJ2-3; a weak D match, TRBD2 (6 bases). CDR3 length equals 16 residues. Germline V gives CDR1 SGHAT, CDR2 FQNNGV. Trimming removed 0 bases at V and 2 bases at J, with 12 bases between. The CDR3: CASSLDRWEVTDTQYF. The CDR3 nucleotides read TGTGCCAGCAGCTTAGATCGGTGGGAGGTCACAGATACGCAGTATTTT.

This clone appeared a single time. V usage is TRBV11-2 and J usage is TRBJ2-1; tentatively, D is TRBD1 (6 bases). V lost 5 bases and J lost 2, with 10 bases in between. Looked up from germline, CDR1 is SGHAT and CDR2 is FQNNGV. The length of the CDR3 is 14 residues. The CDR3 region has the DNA TGTGCCAGCAGCCCAGGGGCCGCCTACAATGAGCAGTTCTTC. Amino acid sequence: CASSPGAAYNEQFF.

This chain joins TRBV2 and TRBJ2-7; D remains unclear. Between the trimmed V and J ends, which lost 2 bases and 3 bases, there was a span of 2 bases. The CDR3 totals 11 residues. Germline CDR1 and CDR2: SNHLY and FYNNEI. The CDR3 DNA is TGTGCCAGCAGTGAATACTACGAGCAGTACTTC. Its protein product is CASSEYYEQYF. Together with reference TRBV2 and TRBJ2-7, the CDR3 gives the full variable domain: EPEVTQTPSHQVTQMGQEVILRCVPISNHLYFYWYRQILGQKVEFLVSFYNNEISEKSEIFDDQFSVERPDGSNFTLKIRSTKLEDSAMYFCASSEYYEQYFGPGTRLTVT.

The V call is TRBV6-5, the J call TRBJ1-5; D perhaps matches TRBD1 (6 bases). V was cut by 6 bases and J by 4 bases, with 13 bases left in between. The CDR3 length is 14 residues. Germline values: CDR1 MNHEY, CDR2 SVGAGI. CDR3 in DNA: TGTGCCAGCAGGAAAGGACAGCTTAATCAGCCCCAGCATTTT. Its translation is CASRKGQLNQPQHF.

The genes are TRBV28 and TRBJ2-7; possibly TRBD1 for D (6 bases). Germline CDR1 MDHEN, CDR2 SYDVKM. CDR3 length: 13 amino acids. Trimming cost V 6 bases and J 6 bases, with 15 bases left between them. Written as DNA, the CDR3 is TGTGCCAGCAGGCTGACAGGCAGGGCCGAGCAGTACTTC. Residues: CASRLTGRAEQYF.

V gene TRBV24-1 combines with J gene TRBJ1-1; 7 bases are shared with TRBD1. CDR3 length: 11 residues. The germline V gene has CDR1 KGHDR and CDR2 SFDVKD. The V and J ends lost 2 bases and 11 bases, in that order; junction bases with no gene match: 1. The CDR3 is CATSDSGGAFF. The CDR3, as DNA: TGTGCCACCAGTGATTCAGGGGGGGCTTTCTTT.

CDR3 in amino acids: CASSSNTRRQPQHF. CDR3 coding DNA: TGTGCCAGCAGTTCGAACACTCGGCGGCAGCCCCAGCATTTT. The chain recombines TRBV28 with TRBJ1-5, with D unclear. The CDR3 totals 14 residues. CDR1 is MDHEN and CDR2 is SYDVKM in the germline V gene. Trimming shortened V by 4 bases and J by 7 bases, and 14 bases separated the two germline ends.

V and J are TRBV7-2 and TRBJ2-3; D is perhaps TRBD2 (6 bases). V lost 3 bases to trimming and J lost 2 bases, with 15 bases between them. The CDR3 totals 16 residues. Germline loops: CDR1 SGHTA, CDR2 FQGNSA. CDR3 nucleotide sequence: TGTGCCAGCAGCTTTCTGGTAGGGAGGAACACAGATACGCAGTATTTT. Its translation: CASSFLVGRNTDTQYF.

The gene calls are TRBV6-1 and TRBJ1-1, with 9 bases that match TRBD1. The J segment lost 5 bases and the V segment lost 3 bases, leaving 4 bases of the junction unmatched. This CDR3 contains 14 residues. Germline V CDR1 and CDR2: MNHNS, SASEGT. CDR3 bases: TGTGCCAGCAGTGAGACACAGGGGGCAACTGAAGCTTTCTTT. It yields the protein CASSETQGATEAFF.

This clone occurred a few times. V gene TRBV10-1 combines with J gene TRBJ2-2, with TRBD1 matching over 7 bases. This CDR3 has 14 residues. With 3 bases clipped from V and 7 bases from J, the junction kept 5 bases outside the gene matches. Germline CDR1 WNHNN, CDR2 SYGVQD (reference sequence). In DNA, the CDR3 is TGCGCCAGCAGTGAACAGGGGATAGGCGGGGAGCTGTTTTTT. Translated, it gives CASSEQGIGGELFF.

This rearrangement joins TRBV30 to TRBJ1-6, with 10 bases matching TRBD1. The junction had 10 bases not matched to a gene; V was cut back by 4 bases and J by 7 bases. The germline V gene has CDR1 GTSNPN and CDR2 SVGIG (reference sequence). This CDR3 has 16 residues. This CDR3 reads CAWTRQGAQDNSPLHF. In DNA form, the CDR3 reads TGTGCCTGGACAAGACAGGGGGCGCAAGACAATTCACCCCTCCACTTT.

The chain's CDR3 is CASSLTGSAYEQYF. CDR3 DNA: TGTGCCAGCAGCTTGACAGGGTCAGCCTACGAGCAGTACTTC. The V and J genes are TRBV13 and TRBJ2-7; 7 nucleotides line up with TRBD1. The CDR3 sequence is 14 residues long. Germline CDR1 is PRHDT and CDR2 is FYEKMQ (reference sequence). V lost 3 bases to trimming and J lost 2 bases; unmatched junction nucleotides: 4.

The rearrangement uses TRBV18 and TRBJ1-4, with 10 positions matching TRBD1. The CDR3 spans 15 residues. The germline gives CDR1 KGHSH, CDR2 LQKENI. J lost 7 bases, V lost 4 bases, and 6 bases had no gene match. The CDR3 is CASSLGTGEGEKLFF. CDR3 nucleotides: TGTGCCAGCTCACTCGGGACAGGGGAAGGTGAAAAACTGTTTTTT.

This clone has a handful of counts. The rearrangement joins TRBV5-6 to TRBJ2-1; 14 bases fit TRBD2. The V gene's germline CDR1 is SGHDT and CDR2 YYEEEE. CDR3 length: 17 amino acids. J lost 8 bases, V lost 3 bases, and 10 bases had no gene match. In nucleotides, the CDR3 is TGTGCCAGCAGCTCCCGGACTAGCGGGGGGTTTGGTTATGAGCAGTTCTTC. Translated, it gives CASSSRTSGGFGYEQFF.

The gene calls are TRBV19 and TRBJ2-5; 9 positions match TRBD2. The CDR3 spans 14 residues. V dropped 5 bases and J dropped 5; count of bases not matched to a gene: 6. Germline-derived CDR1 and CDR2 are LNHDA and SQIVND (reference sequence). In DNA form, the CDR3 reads TGTGCCAGTAGTGATGCGGGAGGGCCGGAGACCCAGTACTTC. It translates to CASSDAGGPETQYF.

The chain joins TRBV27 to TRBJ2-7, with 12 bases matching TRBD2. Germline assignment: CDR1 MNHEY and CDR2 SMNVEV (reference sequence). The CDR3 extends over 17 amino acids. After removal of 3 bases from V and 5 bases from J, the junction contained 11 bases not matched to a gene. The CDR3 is CASSFQTLAGGRNEQYF. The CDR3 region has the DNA TGTGCCAGCAGTTTCCAGACTCTAGCGGGAGGGCGGAACGAGCAGTACTTC.

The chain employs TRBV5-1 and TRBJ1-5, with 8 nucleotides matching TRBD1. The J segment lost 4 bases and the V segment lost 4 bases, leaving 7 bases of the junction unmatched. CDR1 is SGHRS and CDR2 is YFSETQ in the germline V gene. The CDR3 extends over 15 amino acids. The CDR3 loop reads CASSQTGDRNQPQHF. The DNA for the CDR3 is TGCGCCAGCAGCCAGACAGGGGACCGGAATCAGCCCCAGCATTTT. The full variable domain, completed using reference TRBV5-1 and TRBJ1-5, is KAGVTQTPRYLIKTRGQQVTLSCSPISGHRSVSWYQQTPGQGLQFLFEYFSETQRNKGNFPGRFSGRQFSNSRSEMNVSTLELGDSALYLCASSQTGDRNQPQHFGDGTRLSIL.

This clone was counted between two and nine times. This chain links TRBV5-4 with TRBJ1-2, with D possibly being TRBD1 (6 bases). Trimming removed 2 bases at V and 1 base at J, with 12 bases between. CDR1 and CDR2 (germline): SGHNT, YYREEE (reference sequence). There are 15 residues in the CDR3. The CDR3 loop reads CASSLGQRDNYGYTF. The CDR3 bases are TGTGCCAGCAGCTTAGGACAGAGAGATAACTATGGCTACACCTTC.

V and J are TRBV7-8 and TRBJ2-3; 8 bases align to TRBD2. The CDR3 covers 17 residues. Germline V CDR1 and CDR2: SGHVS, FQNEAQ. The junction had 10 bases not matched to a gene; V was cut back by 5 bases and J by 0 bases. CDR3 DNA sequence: TGTGCCAGCAGCCCCCCGGCCGGGGGGGGAAGCACAGATACGCAGTATTTT. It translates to CASSPPAGGGSTDTQYF. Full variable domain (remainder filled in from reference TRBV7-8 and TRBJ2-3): GAGVSQSPRYKVAKRGQDVALRCDPISGHVSLFWYQQALGQGPEFLTYFQNEAQLDKSGLPSDRFFAERPEGSVSTLKIQRTQQEDSAVYLCASSPPAGGGSTDTQYFGPGTRLTVL.

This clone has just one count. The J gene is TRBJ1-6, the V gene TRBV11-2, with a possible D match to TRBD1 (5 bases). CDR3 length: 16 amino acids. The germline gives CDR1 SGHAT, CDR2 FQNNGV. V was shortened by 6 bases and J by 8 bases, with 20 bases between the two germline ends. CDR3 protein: CASSWGRGKRDSPLHF. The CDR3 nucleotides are TGTGCCAGCAGTTGGGGACGGGGGAAACGCGATTCACCCCTCCACTTT.